What follows is one T cell receptor (beta chain) and its context. Profiled with immunoSEQ multiplex PCR; TCRdb holds only in-frame clones, not every one. The sample comprises some 340,000 clones, approximately 90% of which are singletons, and less than 4% rests with the top ten. This sample is drawn from a study of blood T cell repertoires in COVID-19. Turning to the study itself: PBMCs, B-cell-depleted T cells, or T cells were the source of the cDNA or gDNA that made up the material.

Individuals aged roughly 18 to 95 years were recruited from 24 US areas. In assigning cohorts, the study relied on participant-reported clinical history. Each exposed participant met a COVID-19 case in the 2 weeks preceding study entry. This CDR3 is 13 amino acids long. The V end lost 3 bases, the J end lost 4 bases, and 9 bases lay between the germline ends. Looked up from germline, CDR1 is SGHRS and CDR2 is YFSETQ. Sequenced material: PBMCs or T cells enriched from blood (not recorded which). The receptor was derived from a woman aged 25 to 45 who had been exposed to COVID-19. The chain combines TRBV5-1 with TRBJ2-3; no clear D gene. CDR3 sequence reads: CASSSAVSDTQYF. The DNA for the CDR3 is TGCGCCAGCAGCTCTGCGGTCTCAGATACGCAGTATTTT.